This T cell receptor beta chain was profiled in a study of tumor T cells in aggressive B-cell lymphoma. Some clones are missing from TCRdb's copy, which holds only in-frame ones; the method was immunoSEQ multiplex PCR. The sample records 2,000 to 2,500 clones, approximately 86% being singletons. Germline CDR1 reads SGHTA; CDR2 reads FQGTGA. The CDR3 spans 16 residues. V lost 4 bases to trimming and J lost 4 bases; unmatched junction nucleotides: 11. V and J are TRBV7-3 and TRBJ2-3; TRBD2 agrees at 7 bases. The sample taken for sequencing was tumor tissue. The sequence was collected from an adult with diffuse large B cell lymphoma. CDR3 residues: CASSSLGGGGSDTQYF. DNA for the CDR3: TGTGCCAGCAGCTCCCTCGGCGGGGGTGGATCAGATACGCAGTATTTT.